These T cell receptor beta chains were read from a single sample in a study of blood T cell repertoires in COVID-19. Clones were sequenced by immunoSEQ multiplex PCR, and TCRdb holds only the in-frame ones, with some missing. The profile covers 200,000 to 300,000 clones, with about 90% appearing a single time and around 6.9% taken by the ten largest. Sequencing used peripheral blood. Every receptor here comes from a man aged 60-69 years who had recovered from COVID-19. The CDR3 runs from the conserved cysteine through the conserved F or W. D genes are given only for firm matches. Size values are once, few and many counts, or a class for expanded clones, and some rows have none.

D,J,V,size,DNA,CDR3
.,TRBJ1-1,TRBV2,.,TGTGCCAGCATGGGGGGACGGCTAACCGGCGTCACTGAAGCTTTCTTT,CASMGGRLTGVTEAFF
.,TRBJ2-1,TRBV4-1,.,TGCGCCAGCAGCCAACCCCCTAAAAACAATGAGCAGTTCTTC,CASSQPPKNNEQFF
.,TRBJ2-5,TRBV12-3/TRBV12-4,.,TGTGCCAGCAGTTTAGGGACAGTTCAGTACTTC,CASSLGTVQYF
.,TRBJ2-1,TRBV5-5,.,TGTGCCAGCAGCCGACAGGCCTCCTACAATGAGCAGTTCTTC,CASSRQASYNEQFF
.,TRBJ2-1,TRBV29-1,.,TGCAGCGCCCGCGCAGGGAATGAGCAGTTCTTC,CSARAGNEQFF
.,TRBJ2-2,TRBV6-5,few,TGTGCCAGCAATCCGAGCAAGTCCGGGGAGCTGTTTTTT,CASNPSKSGELFF
TRBD1,TRBJ2-7,TRBV18,once,TGTGCCAGCTCTCTCTGGGGACAGGGCGGAGAGCAGTACTTC,CASSLWGQGGEQYF
.,TRBJ2-5,TRBV27,few,TGTGCCAGCAGTTTAAATCGGGCCCCAGGGCAGGAGACCCAGTACTTC,CASSLNRAPGQETQYF
TRBD2,TRBJ2-2,TRBV7-6,.,TGTGCCAGCAGTGCCCCGGGACTAGGGGCCGGGGAGCTGTTTTTT,CASSAPGLGAGELFF
.,TRBJ1-5,TRBV5-6,.,TGTGCCAGCAGCTTGGTCGGAGATCAGCCCCAGCATTTT,CASSLVGDQPQHF
.,TRBJ1-1,TRBV28,.,TGTGCCAGCAGTTTGGGAGGGCGCGCTTTCTTT,CASSLGGRAFF
TRBD2,TRBJ2-5,TRBV5-4,.,TGTGCCAGCAGCCCCCGCGGGGGGCGCCAAGAGACCCAGTACTTC,CASSPRGGRQETQYF
.,TRBJ2-1,TRBV5-1,.,TGCGCCAGCAGTGAGGGCCTTCCGACCTACAATGAGCAGTTCTTC,CASSEGLPTYNEQFF
.,TRBJ2-2,TRBV1,.,TGCACCAGCAGCCAAGACCGGACTCAGAACACCGGGGAGCTGTTTTTT,CTSSQDRTQNTGELFF
.,TRBJ2-1,TRBV7-9,.,TGTGCCAGCAGTGTTAATAAAGGGTGGGCAGGGAAAAATGAGCAGTTCTTC,CASSVNKGWAGKNEQFF
TRBD1,TRBJ1-5,TRBV5-1,few,TGCGCCAGCAGCCCGGGGACAGGGGCCGATCAGCCCCAGCATTTT,CASSPGTGADQPQHF
TRBD2,TRBJ2-3,TRBV9,.,TGTGCCAGCAGCGTAGATCCCCTAGCGGGGAGCACAGATACGCAGTATTTT,CASSVDPLAGSTDTQYF
TRBD2,TRBJ2-1,TRBV12-5,.,TGTGCTAGTGGTTTGGGACTAGCGGGGGGGCATCAGTTCTTC,CASGLGLAGGHQFF
TRBD1,TRBJ2-7,TRBV27,.,TGTGCCAGCAGTATCATGACAGGGGGCTACGAGCAGTACTTC,CASSIMTGGYEQYF
TRBD1,TRBJ2-7,TRBV4-1,.,TGCGCCAGCAGCCGGGACAGCACCTACGAGCAGTACTTC,CASSRDSTYEQYF
TRBD2,TRBJ2-2,TRBV9,once,TGTGCCAGCAGCCTCACAGCCCTAGCGGGGGCCCCGACCACCGGGGAGCTGTTTTTT,CASSLTALAGAPTTGELFF
TRBD1,TRBJ2-1,TRBV6-5,.,TGTGCCAGCAATGCCGGGACAGCGCCTCTCGAGCAGTTCTTC,CASNAGTAPLEQFF
.,TRBJ2-7,TRBV9,.,TGTGCCAGCAGCGCCCGTGTGTACTTC,CASSARVYF
.,TRBJ2-1,TRBV10-3,once,TGTGCCATCCTTGGGGACTCGTACAATGAGCAGTTCTTC,CAILGDSYNEQFF
.,TRBJ2-7,TRBV30,.,TGTGCCTGGAGTCGGGGGGCGGGTGCGTACGAGCAGTACTTC,CAWSRGAGAYEQYF
.,TRBJ2-5,TRBV5-1,.,TGCGCCAGCAGCTTGGTGCCGGGGGTGGAGACCCAGTACTTC,CASSLVPGVETQYF
TRBD1,TRBJ2-1,TRBV7-9,.,TGTGCCAGCAGCCAGCAACAGGGGTACAATGAGCAGTTCTTC,CASSQQQGYNEQFF
.,TRBJ1-3,TRBV4-1,.,TGCGCCAGCAGCCAAGCTCCACAGGGTTATGGAAACACCATATATTTT,CASSQAPQGYGNTIYF
TRBD2,TRBJ2-5,TRBV7-9,.,TGTGCCAGCAGCAGAAGGGGACTAGCGGAAGAGACCCAGTACTTC,CASSRRGLAEETQYF
.,TRBJ1-4,TRBV19,.,TGTGCCAGTAGGAAACAGGGTTTTTCTGGGGAAAAACTGTTTTTT,CASRKQGFSGEKLFF
TRBD2,TRBJ2-1,TRBV7-9,.,TGTGCCAGCAGCTTAGTGAGCGGGGGGGCGCCCAGTGAGCAGTTCTTC,CASSLVSGGAPSEQFF
.,TRBJ2-5,TRBV7-9,.,TGTGCCAGCAGCCTGCAAGAGACCCAGTACTTC,CASSLQETQYF
.,TRBJ2-3,TRBV5-4,.,TGTGCCAGCAGCTTGGGGGGGCGGGGCACAGATACGCAGTATTTT,CASSLGGRGTDTQYF
.,TRBJ2-7,TRBV5-6,.,TGTGCCAGCAGCTTGGCACCGGGGGGCGGGTACGAGCAGTACTTC,CASSLAPGGGYEQYF
TRBD1,TRBJ1-2,TRBV2,.,TGTGCCAGCAGTGGGGACAGGGCCGGCTACACCTTC,CASSGDRAGYTF
.,TRBJ2-1,TRBV2,.,TGTGCCAGCAGTGAAACGGCTTTGGGACTCTGGCTCTTC,CASSETALGLWLF
.,TRBJ1-6,TRBV28,.,TGTGCCAGCAGCCTGCCGGGAGCCTATAATTCACCCCTCCACTTT,CASSLPGAYNSPLHF
.,TRBJ1-5,TRBV4-1,.,TGCGCCAGCAGCCAAGATTCCGGGCCCCAGCATTTT,CASSQDSGPQHF
.,TRBJ2-7,TRBV10-3,.,TGTGCCATCCGCTCAGGGGCCGAGCAGTACTTC,CAIRSGAEQYF
.,TRBJ1-1,TRBV9,.,TGTGCCAGCAGCCCCGGGGATCAGGTCGACACTGAAGCTTTCTTT,CASSPGDQVDTEAFF
TRBD1,TRBJ1-2,TRBV5-1,.,TGCGCCAGCAGCTCAGGGGGCTATGGCTATGGCTACACCTTC,CASSSGGYGYGYTF
TRBD2,TRBJ2-1,TRBV13,.,TGTGCCAGCAGCTTAGAGCCACCGGGACTAGCGGGGGGATTAGCCTACAATGAGCAGTTCTTC,CASSLEPPGLAGGLAYNEQFF
TRBD1,TRBJ1-1,TRBV6-5,.,TGTGCCAGCAGTTACTCGGGGACAGCGAACACTGAAGCTTTCTTT,CASSYSGTANTEAFF
.,TRBJ1-2,TRBV10-3,.,TGTGCCATCAGTGAAGGAGGGATACCTAACTATGGCTACACCTTC,CAISEGGIPNYGYTF
.,TRBJ1-5,TRBV7-2,once,TGTGCCAGCAGCCTAGATGGCAGGGACAATCAGCCCCAGCATTTT,CASSLDGRDNQPQHF
TRBD1,TRBJ1-1,TRBV5-5,.,TGTGCCAGCAGCCCCGGACAGGGGAGAGGAGGAACTGAAGCTTTCTTT,CASSPGQGRGGTEAFF
TRBD1,TRBJ1-1,TRBV19,.,TGTGCCAGTAGTAGGGGACAGACAAACACTGAAGCTTTCTTT,CASSRGQTNTEAFF
TRBD1,TRBJ1-3,TRBV5-1,.,TGCGCCAGCAGCTTAACGGACAGGGTCTTCTCTGGAAACACCATATATTTT,CASSLTDRVFSGNTIYF
TRBD2,TRBJ2-2,TRBV11-3,.,TGTGCCAGCAGCTTAGCGGGGGGGCCCGACGGGGAGCTGTTTTTT,CASSLAGGPDGELFF